This T cell receptor (beta chain) comes out of a study of blood T cell repertoires in COVID-19. Study context: Specimens from acute and convalescent COVID-19 originated in the United States, Italy and Spain. Sample material is recorded as cDNA or gDNA derived from T cells, B-cell-depleted T cells, or PBMCs.

In the original processing: From reference gene primer amplification, estimates of nucleated cell counts were derived. Generated by immunoSEQ multiplex PCR, the TCRdb table keeps only in-frame clones and is missing some. D and trimming were read from the DNA, whereas the V and J calls and clone size are those reported in that table. The sample consists of about 200,000 clones, approximately 81% of them appearing once. V was pared by 8 bases and J by 3 bases, with 4 bases of the junction left unmatched. The CDR3 length is 13 residues. J is TRBJ1-5 and V is TRBV12-3 or TRBV12-4; 7 bases align to TRBD1. The source is an elderly woman with acute or convalescent COVID-19. Sample: peripheral blood. The CDR3 loop reads CASQGQVNQPQHF. Written as DNA, the CDR3 is TGTGCCAGCCAAGGACAGGTCAATCAGCCCCAGCATTTT.